The present T cell receptor (beta chain) was sequenced within a study of spatial heterogeneity in lung cancer. Across the whole study: Alpha-chain sequences were consistently detected in smaller numbers than beta-chain sequences. Each unique TCR and UMI combination was seen more than ten times on average in raw reads.

For this clonotype: Antigen unknown.

Study observations and caveats: Ubiquitous expanded tumor TCRs appeared in blood more at resection than follow-up.

This sample's time point: sample taken at primary tumor resection. Unsorted whole RNA samples from tumor, nontumor lung or frozen PBMC were sequenced. This CDR3 comprises 12 residues. V was shortened by 5 bases and J by 1 base, with 8 bases between the two germline ends. Germline V gene sequence: CDR1 DFQATT, CDR2 SNEGSKA (reference sequence). Each TCR cDNA molecule carried a unique molecular identifier. TCRdb re-called the 5' RACE reads with MiXCR, one entry per CDR3 protein. Among 40,000 to 45,000 distinct CDR3 sequences, roughly 13% were seen once, and the ten largest hold about 55%. The gene calls are TRBV20-1 and TRBJ2-5, with D unclear. Here the sequenced sample was PBMCs, taken at surgery. This receptor was obtained from a male donor with early-stage non-small cell lung cancer. The chain's CDR3 is CSASGSQETQYF. The CDR3, as DNA: TGCAGTGCTTCCGGTTCCCAAGAGACCCAGTACTTC.